These 27 T cell receptor beta chains came from one sample sequenced in a study of OX40 agonist ivuxolimab in advanced cancers. The assay was immunoSEQ multiplex PCR, and TCRdb's table has in-frame clones only and misses some. The repertoire includes more than 9,000 clones, approximately 74% of them detected once, and approximately 40% sits in the top ten. Sequencing used CD4+ or CD8+ T cells sorted from blood, obtained in a trial of the OX40 agonist ivuxolimab. All receptors derive from an adult with an advanced solid tumor such as melanoma, head and neck, liver or kidney cancer.

This chain links TRBV6-5 with TRBJ2-5; the D gene is possibly TRBD1 (7 bases). Germline V CDR1 and CDR2: MNHEY, SVGAGI. The V gene lost 2 bases and the J gene lost 5 bases, with 15 bases spanning the gap. This CDR3 comprises 15 residues. The CDR3 sequence is CASSYAGQIEETQYF. The DNA of the CDR3 is TGTGCCAGCAGTTACGCGGGACAGATCGAGGAGACCCAGTACTTC.

This clone was counted between two and nine times. V and J are TRBV7-8 and TRBJ1-1; TRBD1 aligns across 10 bases. The CDR3 is 17 residues long. The trim removed 4 bases at V and 4 bases at J, leaving 12 bases unmatched. In germline, CDR1 is SGHVS, CDR2 FQNEAQ. CDR3 loop: CASSSPGTGVLGTEAFF. The CDR3 DNA reads TGTGCCAGCAGCTCCCCCGGGACAGGGGTTTTGGGCACTGAAGCTTTCTTT. Using reference TRBV7-8 and TRBJ1-1 for the parts outside the CDR3, the full variable domain is GAGVSQSPRYKVAKRGQDVALRCDPISGHVSLFWYQQALGQGPEFLTYFQNEAQLDKSGLPSDRFFAERPEGSVSTLKIQRTQQEDSAVYLCASSSPGTGVLGTEAFFGQGTRLTVV.

The chain combines TRBV6-5 with TRBJ2-5; D may be TRBD2 (6 bases). Trimming stripped 5 bases from V and 4 bases from J, with 14 bases between. CDR1 is MNHEY, CDR2 SVGAGI, per germline. This CDR3 contains 14 residues. The CDR3 sequence is CASSGTPAGETQYF. The CDR3 DNA follows: TGTGCCAGCAGTGGGACCCCAGCGGGAGAGACCCAGTACTTC.

The V and J genes are TRBV7-8 and TRBJ2-1; 10 bases line up with TRBD1. Germline V gene data show CDR1 as SGHVS and CDR2 as FQNEAQ. CDR3 size: 16 residues. The V and J ends lost 0 bases and 7 bases, in that order; junction bases with no gene match: 6. Written as DNA, the CDR3 is TGTGCCAGCAGCTTAGCGTCGGGACAGGGGTCGAATGAGCAGTTCTTC. Encoded protein: CASSLASGQGSNEQFF.

CDR3 sequence: CASRPTGIETQYF. CDR3 bases: TGTGCCAGCAGACCGACAGGTATAGAGACCCAGTACTTC. The chain carries TRBV5-8 and TRBJ2-5; TRBD1 might be the D (6 bases). This CDR3 region has 13 residues. CDR1 SGHTS and CDR2 YDEGEE come from the germline V gene. Trimming stripped 5 bases from V and 4 bases from J, with 12 bases between. Filled out from reference TRBV5-8 and TRBJ2-5, the complete variable domain reads EAGVTQSPTHLIKTRGQQATLRCSPISGHTSVYWYQQALGLGLQFLLWYDEGEERNRGNFPPRFSGRQFPNYSSELNVNALELEDSALYLCASRPTGIETQYFGPGTRLLVL.

This chain joins TRBV27 and TRBJ2-3, with unresolved D. V was shortened by 8 bases and J by 6 bases, with 18 bases between the two germline ends. The CDR3 contains 14 residues. The germline V gene encodes CDR1 MNHEY and CDR2 SMNVEV (reference sequence). CDR3 amino acids: CASAPNALTDTQYF. For the CDR3, the DNA is TGTGCCAGCGCTCCCAACGCCCTCACGGATACGCAGTATTTT.

The CDR3 region is CSVEGQSGYEQYF. In DNA, the CDR3 is TGCAGCGTTGAAGGCCAGAGCGGCTACGAGCAGTACTTC. The chain recombines TRBV29-1 with TRBJ2-7, with a possible D match to TRBD2 (5 bases). Germline values: CDR1 SQVTM, CDR2 ANQGSEA. Trimming removed 1 base from V and 3 bases from J, with 10 bases in between. This CDR3 has 13 residues.

This chain links TRBV11-2 with TRBJ2-7; 8 nucleotides line up with TRBD1. The V and J ends lost 1 base and 4 bases, in that order; junction bases with no gene match: 6. Germline CDR1 is SGHAT and CDR2 is FQNNGV. The CDR3 spans 15 residues. The CDR3 spells CASSLGQGLWYEQYF. The CDR3 DNA sequence: TGTGCCAGCAGCTTAGGACAGGGGTTATGGTACGAGCAGTACTTC.

The chain recombines TRBV15 with TRBJ2-7, with a tentative D call TRBD2 (6 bases). The CDR3 has 12 residues. Germline assignment: CDR1 LNHNV and CDR2 YYDKDF (reference sequence). V was shortened by 5 bases and J by 7 bases, with 12 bases between the two germline ends. CDR3 sequence: CATSAGTPEQYF. For the CDR3, the DNA is TGTGCCACCAGCGCGGGGACTCCGGAGCAGTACTTC. Using reference TRBV15 and TRBJ2-7 for the parts outside the CDR3, the full variable domain is DAMVIQNPRYQVTQFGKPVTLSCSQTLNHNVMYWYQQKSSQAPKLLFHYYDKDFNNEADTPDNFQSRRPNTSFCFLDIRSPGLGDTAMYLCATSAGTPEQYFGPGTRLTVT.

V usage is TRBV28 and J usage is TRBJ2-2; D is perhaps TRBD2 (6 bases). V was clipped by 7 bases and J by 5 bases, with 17 bases between them. CDR3 length equals 15 residues. Germline loops: CDR1 MDHEN, CDR2 SYDVKM. CDR3 DNA: TGTGCCAGCACCCCGACTAGTAAGGGAACCGGGGAGCTGTTTTTT. Translating gives CASTPTSKGTGELFF.

The chain employs TRBV5-1 and TRBJ2-1, with D possibly being TRBD1 or TRBD2 (5 bases each). The germline CDR1 and CDR2 sequences are SGHRS and YFSETQ. CDR3 length equals 12 residues. Trimming stripped 5 bases from V and 9 bases from J, with 12 bases between. The CDR3 sequence: CASRGRDLEQFF. As DNA, the CDR3 is TGCGCCAGCAGGGGCAGGGACCTTGAGCAGTTCTTC.

Details on this clone: The germline gene is not matched at one end of the junction; a read error may be the cause. The CDR3: CSVLAGGASDF. For the CDR3, the DNA is TGCAGCGTTCTAGCTGGGGGGGCCAGCGACTTC. J is TRBJ2-4 and V is TRBV29-1; D might be TRBD2 (7 bases). Germline loops: CDR1 SQVTM, CDR2 ANQGSEA. The CDR3 consists of 11 residues. The full variable domain, rest sourced from reference TRBV29-1 and TRBJ2-4, is SAVISQKPSRDICQRGTSLTIQCQVDSQVTMMFWYRQQPGQSLTLIATANQGSEATYESGFVIDKFPISRPNLTFSTLTVSNMSPEDSSIYLCSVLAGGASDFGAGTRLSVL.

This clone turned up a few times. The V call is TRBV19, the J call TRBJ2-5; 9 bases line up with TRBD2. Trimming removed 4 bases from V and 2 bases from J; junction bases left unmatched: 5. Looked up from germline, CDR1 is LNHDA and CDR2 is SQIVND (reference sequence). The length of the CDR3 is 15 residues. This CDR3 is CASSRLADQQETQYF. DNA of the CDR3: TGTGCCAGTAGTAGACTAGCGGATCAACAAGAGACCCAGTACTTC. Full variable domain (outside the CDR3, taken from reference TRBV19 and TRBJ2-5): DGGITQSPKYLFRKEGQNVTLSCEQNLNHDAMYWYRQDPGQGLRLIYYSQIVNDFQKGDIAEGYSVSREKKESFPLTVTSAQKNPTAFYLCASSRLADQQETQYFGPGTRLLVL.

The chain uses TRBV7-8 and TRBJ2-2, with D unresolved. V shed 4 bases and J shed 5 bases, with 11 bases lying between them. Germline V gives CDR1 SGHVS, CDR2 FQNEAQ. The CDR3 covers 14 residues. The CDR3 loop is CASSSPETTGELFF. In DNA form, the CDR3 reads TGTGCCAGCAGCTCCCCGGAAACGACCGGGGAGCTGTTTTTT.

The chain uses TRBV29-1 and TRBJ2-2, with TRBD2 as a possible D gene (6 bases). The germline V and J ends were trimmed by 5 bases and 7 bases, with 11 bases remaining between them. The CDR3 covers 12 residues. From germline, CDR1 is SQVTM and CDR2 ANQGSEA. CDR3 in DNA: TGCAGCGTTTTAGGCGGGGTCGGGGAGCTGTTTTTT. It translates to CSVLGGVGELFF.

The gene calls are TRBV13 and TRBJ2-7; D gene uncertain. V was clipped by 1 base and J by 3 bases, with 7 bases between them. Germline V lookup: CDR1 PRHDT, CDR2 FYEKMQ (reference sequence). This CDR3 comprises 13 residues. DNA of the CDR3: TGTGCCAGCAGCTTAGATGGCAACTACGAGCAGTACTTC. Translation: CASSLDGNYEQYF.

The V and J genes are TRBV7-2 and TRBJ2-7; tentative D call: TRBD2 (6 bases). Looked up from germline, CDR1 is SGHTA and CDR2 is FQGNSA. The germline V and J ends were trimmed by 6 bases and 4 bases, with 10 bases remaining between them. The CDR3 runs 12 residues. The CDR3 DNA reads as TGTGCCAGCAGTCCTGGGGGGTACGAGCAGTACTTC. It specifies CASSPGGYEQYF.

The chain recombines TRBV30 with TRBJ2-5, with 7 bases identical to TRBD1. V trimming: 5 bases; J trimming: 1 base; junction bases outside the gene matches: 10. Looked up from germline, CDR1 is GTSNPN and CDR2 is SVGIG (reference sequence). This CDR3 spans 15 amino acids. The CDR3 nucleotides are TGTGCCTGGGCCCCCCTGACAGGGCCCCAAGAGACCCAGTACTTC. Amino acids: CAWAPLTGPQETQYF.

The chain is built from TRBV29-1 and TRBJ2-1, with 7 bases aligning to TRBD2. Trimming at V came to 7 bases and at J to 3 bases, leaving 12 bases not matched to a gene. The CDR3 runs to 15 residues. Germline V CDR1 and CDR2: SQVTM, ANQGSEA. The CDR3 spells CSGSGTPPHYNEQFF. The CDR3 DNA sequence: TGCAGCGGGAGCGGGACGCCCCCTCACTACAATGAGCAGTTCTTC.

The chain uses TRBV19 and TRBJ1-5, with a weak D call TRBD1 (6 bases). The ends were cut back, 0 bases at V and 3 bases at J, with 9 bases in the middle. There are 15 residues in the CDR3. CDR1 and CDR2 (germline): LNHDA, SQIVND (reference sequence). CDR3 in amino acids: CASSIDTGYNQPQHF. In nucleotides, the CDR3 is TGTGCCAGTAGTATAGACACAGGGTACAATCAGCCCCAGCATTTT.

The chain employs TRBV19 and TRBJ2-1, with 14 bases matching TRBD2. V was clipped by 6 bases and J by 8 bases; unmatched bases: 6. The CDR3 covers 15 residues. Per the germline V gene, CDR1 is LNHDA and CDR2 is SQIVND (reference sequence). CDR3 bases: TGTGCCAGTAGGTGGACTAGCGGGAGGTTCGATGAGCAGTTCTTC. Its translation is CASRWTSGRFDEQFF.

This chain uses TRBV4-1 with TRBJ2-7, with D possibly TRBD1 on 5 matching bases. Trimming stripped 2 bases from V and 5 bases from J, with 13 bases between. CDR1 is MGHRA, CDR2 YSYEKL, per germline. The CDR3 has 14 amino acids. CDR3 in DNA: TGCGCCAGCAGCCAAAGTCGGCAGGGCCACGAGCAGTACTTC. Protein product: CASSQSRQGHEQYF.

This chain connects TRBV18 to TRBJ1-1, with D possibly TRBD1 on 5 matching bases. This CDR3 is 17 amino acids long. Germline-derived CDR1 and CDR2 are KGHSH and LQKENI. V lost 3 bases to trimming and J lost 3 bases, with 20 bases between them. The CDR3 sequence is CASSPPGPRYTDTEAFF. CDR3 coding DNA: TGTGCCAGCTCACCTCCGGGACCCAGGTACACGGACACTGAAGCTTTCTTT.

The chain employs TRBV19 and TRBJ2-5; D is possibly TRBD2 (6 bases). The CDR3 runs 15 residues. The V and J ends lost 6 bases and 5 bases respectively, with 19 bases between them. Germline-derived CDR1 and CDR2 are LNHDA and SQIVND (reference sequence). CDR3 residues: CASSQTGGPGETQYF. The DNA of the CDR3 is TGTGCCAGTAGCCAAACCGGAGGGCCGGGGGAGACCCAGTACTTC.

V and J are TRBV27 and TRBJ2-1, with a tentative D call TRBD1 (6 bases). The V gene lost 4 bases and the J gene lost 7 bases, with 11 bases spanning the gap. Germline lookup yields CDR1 MNHEY and CDR2 SMNVEV (reference sequence). The CDR3 spans 13 residues. DNA of the CDR3: TGTGCCAGCAGTTGGGGGCAAAGGAATGAGCAGTTCTTC. Encoded protein: CASSWGQRNEQFF.

The V and J genes are TRBV20-1 and TRBJ2-7; possibly TRBD1 for D (6 bases). Germline assignment: CDR1 DFQATT and CDR2 SNEGSKA (reference sequence). This CDR3 comprises 10 residues. The V gene lost 3 bases and the J gene lost 7 bases, with 7 bases spanning the gap. The CDR3 reads CSASGTEQYF. CDR3 nucleotides: TGCAGTGCTAGCGGGACAGAGCAGTACTTC.

V usage is TRBV30 and J usage is TRBJ1-2; tentatively, D is TRBD1 (5 bases). The CDR3 sequence is 13 residues long. Germline CDR1 GTSNPN, CDR2 SVGIG (reference sequence). The germline V and J ends were trimmed by 4 bases and 4 bases, with 13 bases remaining between them. The chain's CDR3 is CAWKRDSGYGYTF. The DNA of the CDR3 is TGTGCCTGGAAAAGGGACTCAGGCTATGGCTACACCTTC.